This T cell receptor beta chain is drawn from a study of T cell responses to AZD1222 COVID-19 vaccine. Overall study results and limits: Sampled repertoires all dated from after the peak T cell response. Spike-specific TCR breadth rose after two AZD1222 doses, and depth rose as well.

Produced via immunoSEQ multiplex PCR; TCRdb's table is partial and in-frame only. The profile shows approximately 140,000 clones, roughly nine tenths of them singletons. A remark on this clone: Its target is not known.

The CDR3 is made up of 17 amino acids. Germline CDR1 LNHNV, CDR2 YYDKDF (reference sequence). V lost 5 bases and J lost 3, with 22 bases in between. The receptor comes from an adult who received the MenACWY meningococcal vaccine as a control. The input for sequencing was peripheral blood, taken 28 days after the second dose of the MenACWY control vaccine. V is TRBV15 and J is TRBJ1-1; D not resolved. CDR3 sequence (DNA): TGTGCCACCAGCGCCCACCCCCGGGATCCCGGCGACACTGAAGCTTTCTTT. Protein: CATSAHPRDPGDTEAFF. Full variable domain (rest looked up from reference TRBV15 and TRBJ1-1): DAMVIQNPRYQVTQFGKPVTLSCSQTLNHNVMYWYQQKSSQAPKLLFHYYDKDFNNEADTPDNFQSRRPNTSFCFLDIRSPGLGDTAMYLCATSAHPRDPGDTEAFFGQGTRLTVV.